This entry features one T cell receptor beta chain sequence. The antigen is undetermined. The entry originates in a study of T cell repertoires in cytomegalovirus infection. Study as a whole: Indications of both CMV infection and matching HLA type were provided by public TCR beta signatures.

CDR3 length equals 18 residues. Germline CDR1 SGHNT, CDR2 YYREEE (reference sequence). V trimming: 4 bases; J trimming: 1 base; junction bases outside the gene matches: 11. TCRdb reprocessed the reads via MiXCR and lists one record per CDR3 protein. This table holds approximately 700,000 distinct CDR3 sequences, roughly 36% found once. Study-level points and caveats: Carriers of CMV plus the relevant HLA were identified by cumulative public TCR beta family frequency. Within the response measured ex vivo, HLA-C-restricted CMV-specific TCR beta clonotypes were dominant.

The TCR was taken from a human donor in good health (CMV status not recorded). Some clones in this sample may be carry-over from other donors' samples. The V gene is TRBV5-4, the J gene TRBJ2-5; 12 nucleotides agree with TRBD2. The sequencing input was PBMCs. The CDR3 sequence is CASSRRTSGNTLQETQYF. CDR3 in DNA: TGTGCCAGCAGCCGACGGACTAGCGGGAATACCCTCCAAGAGACCCAGTACTTC.